This T cell receptor (beta chain) appears in the sequencing data of a study of OX40 agonist ivuxolimab in advanced cancers. General notes on the study: The costimulatory receptor OX40 (CD134) was targeted by ivuxolimab, a fully human IgG2 agonistic monoclonal antibody. Intravenous ivuxolimab was administered to patients every 2 weeks at six dose levels: 0.01, 0.1, 0.3, 1.5, 3 and 10 mg/kg. Among the roughly 50 dose-escalation patients, 19 had hepatocellular carcinoma, approximately 15 melanoma, 9 renal cell carcinoma and 9 head and neck cancer. In the dose-escalation cohort, around four fifths of patients were male, and the mean age was 60 years with a range of 23 to 79. Patients were allowed to have had prior anti-PD-1, anti-PD-L1 or anti-CTLA-4 therapy, and around 40% of the dose-escalation patients had previously received checkpoint inhibitors. Partial responses were achieved by three dose-escalation patients, of whom one had hepatocellular carcinoma and two had cutaneous melanoma. The point of sequencing TCRbeta in the periphery was to test whether ivuxolimab changed TCR sequence diversity and drove clonal T-cell expansion. The paper describes the monotherapy dose-escalation part (N ≈ 52 patients) of the phase I trial of ivuxolimab. Overall study outcomes, separate from this receptor: Low levels of normalized T-cell clonal expansion were also seen in some patients who did not respond. Antigen specificity was not determined for the clonally expanded peripheral T cells. In partial responders in the 0.1-3.0 mg/kg groups, normalized peripheral clonal expansion was found to be among the lowest, especially among CD8+ T cells. On average, CD8+ T cells showed more expanded clones than CD4+ T cells after ivuxolimab. Clonal expansion of both CD4+ and CD8+ blood T cells was observed from baseline to week 6 at doses 0.1 to 3.0 mg/kg.

The trial excluded patients who had a history of autoimmune disease or who were on systemic immunosuppression. Peripheral blood for TCR sequencing was drawn from every dose cohort at baseline, at cycle 4 day 1 and at cycle 7 day 1. The samples were drawn from a first-in-human, open-label, multicenter phase I dose-escalation trial of ivuxolimab. Adults with locally advanced or metastatic head and neck squamous cell, hepatocellular, melanoma or renal cell carcinoma were enrolled in the trial. CD4+ and CD8+ T cells were sorted separately from peripheral blood before TCR sequencing. Notes on this clone: Its antigen remains undetermined. No quality values exist for individual bases; no much larger clone is one base distant.

For sequencing of the TCRbeta CDR3 region, genomic DNA was extracted from the sorted cells. The immunoSEQ Assay was used to sequence the TCRbeta CDR3 regions. TCRdb re-hosts the immuneACCESS table, in-frame sequences only. Its copies lack some clones; in the studies checked, an unresolved V gene accounts for under half of them, and the cause for the rest is not known. For this sample the table gives more than 10,000 clones, of which more than 65% were detected only once. Roughly 39% of the sample belongs to the ten largest clones. Including the terminal cysteine and phenylalanine, the CDR3 comprises 13 residues. Solely the CDR3 DNA is kept, with 39 bases framed from the first base. The germline V gene gives CDR1 as MNHGY and CDR2 as SAAAGT. V lost 5 bases and J lost 6 bases; the stretch between them is 14 bases long.

This TCR was sampled from an adult with an advanced solid tumor such as melanoma, head and neck, liver or kidney cancer. The chain was built from TRBV6-8 and TRBJ2-7; confidence is insufficient to name the D gene. The sample was CD4+ or CD8+ T cells sorted from blood, taken in a trial of the OX40 agonist ivuxolimab. The CDR3 region reads CASSHKLGSEQYF. The DNA sequence is given as TGTGCCAGCAGTCATAAACTCGGCTCCGAGCAGTACTTC.